This T cell receptor (beta chain) emerged from a study of PD-1 blockade in mismatch repair-deficient tumors. Looking at the study overall: All were previously treated, progressing patients with eleven to twelve mismatch repair-deficient cancer types.

TCRdb keeps only in-frame clones here, not all; method: immunoSEQ multiplex PCR. This table has tens of thousands of clones, about 72% appearing once. The CDR3 runs 15 residues. Trimming took 2 bases from V and 4 from J; bases not matched to a gene: 3. CDR1 and CDR2 (germline): MDHEN, SYDVKM. PCR or immunohistochemistry showed mismatch repair deficiency in every enrolled patient. TCR sequencing covered a few patients who responded to pembrolizumab. Whole-study results and caveats: Tumor-resident clones, often undetectable pretreatment in blood, expanded then contracted after pembrolizumab.

To note about this clone: Antigen unknown.

The sample was peripheral blood, taken 2 weeks after starting pembrolizumab. The gene calls are TRBV28 and TRBJ2-1; 9 nucleotides line up with TRBD2. This sequence originates from an adult with mismatch repair-deficient cancer. In DNA form, the CDR3 reads TGTGCCAGCAGTTTAGCGGGAGGGCCATACAATGAGCAGTTCTTC. Its protein product is CASSLAGGPYNEQFF.